The 22 T cell receptor beta chains in this list originate from one sample, sequenced in a study of human T cells and chemical hapten exposure. Time point indicated: pre-sensitization, week 0. This sample's treatment: therapeutic diphenylcyclopropenone sensitization with weekly scalp DPC. Using its own MiXCR run on the RACE reads, TCRdb lists one record per CDR3 protein. The sample consists of 57,000 or so distinct CDR3 sequences, 11% of them appearing once. This material consisted of whole blood, taken in connection with sensitization to the hapten diphenylcyclopropenone (DPC). Receptors originate from a woman between 40 and 55 years old with alopecia areata. Some clones in this sample may be carry-over from other donors' samples.

The rearrangement joins TRBV9 to TRBJ2-7; D is undetermined. V gave up 1 base and J gave up 0 bases, with 8 bases separating them. This CDR3 spans 14 amino acids. The V gene's germline CDR1 is SGDLS and CDR2 YYNGEE. Here the CDR3 DNA reads TGTGCCAGCAGCGTATCGACGGCCTCCTACGAGCAGTACTTC. This gives the protein CASSVSTASYEQYF. Using reference TRBV9 and TRBJ2-7 for the parts outside the CDR3, the full variable domain is DSGVTQTPKHLITATGQRVTLRCSPRSGDLSVYWYQQSLDQGLQFLIQYYNGEERAKGNILERFSAQQFPDLHSELNLSSLELGDSALYFCASSVSTASYEQYFGPGTRLTVT.

In its sample, this clonotype was seen many times. The chain uses TRBV27 and TRBJ1-2; tentative D call: TRBD1 (5 bases). The V and J ends lost 1 base and 5 bases respectively, with 14 bases between them. From germline, CDR1 is MNHEY and CDR2 SMNVEV (reference sequence). The CDR3 runs to 15 residues. The CDR3 here is CASSLFGPGLYGYTF. CDR3 coding DNA: TGTGCCAGCAGTTTATTCGGCCCAGGGCTATATGGCTACACCTTC.

The CDR3 loop reads CASSLGGGQSYEQYF. The CDR3 bases are TGTGCCAGCTCCCTGGGTGGGGGACAGTCCTACGAGCAGTACTTC. This chain links TRBV6-6 with TRBJ2-7, with 7 bases matching TRBD1. Trimming took 8 bases from V and 1 from J; bases not matched to a gene: 11. The CDR3 totals 15 residues. CDR1 and CDR2 (germline): MNHNY, SVGAGI (reference sequence).

The rearrangement uses TRBV7-8 and TRBJ2-3; 12 bases line up with TRBD2. Germline assignment: CDR1 SGHVS and CDR2 FQNEAQ. Trimming cost V 5 bases and J 4 bases; bases outside gene matches: 16. This CDR3 has 19 amino acids. The chain's CDR3 is CASSEAQLRLAGAADTQYF. The CDR3 DNA follows: TGTGCCAGCAGCGAAGCCCAATTGAGACTAGCGGGGGCCGCAGATACGCAGTATTTT.

To note about this clonotype: This may arise from a read error, as a much more abundant clone is one base away. V gene TRBV7-8 combines with J gene TRBJ2-1; the D gene is possibly TRBD2 (5 bases). The CDR3 runs 12 residues. Germline CDR1 and CDR2: SGHVS and FQNEAQ. The V end was cut by 6 bases, the J end by 10 bases, with 13 bases between. The CDR3 reads CASRLESWEQFF. CDR3 DNA sequence: TGTGCCAGCAGACTAGAAAGTTGGGAGCAGTTCTTC.

This clonotype has just a few counts. The V call is TRBV12-3 or TRBV12-4, the J call TRBJ2-2; D not certain. The germline V and J ends were trimmed by 8 bases and 1 base, with 17 bases remaining between them. The CDR3 is 16 residues long. Written as DNA, the CDR3 is TGTGCCAGCGGGAACCTGGCAGAATTGAACACCGGGGAGCTGTTTTTT. Residues: CASGNLAELNTGELFF.

The DNA of the CDR3 is TGCGCCAGCAGCCAAGGCCCCGGACCAACCTACAATGAGCAGTTCTTC. Protein sequence: CASSQGPGPTYNEQFF. The genes are TRBV4-3 and TRBJ2-1, with D uncertain. The V end was cut by 1 base, the J end by 2 bases, with 12 bases between. The CDR3 has 16 residues. Germline V gene lookup returns CDR1 LGHNA and CDR2 YSLEER.

The chain has TRBV7-7 and TRBJ1-1; TRBD1 is a possible D gene (5 bases). Germline V gene sequence: CDR1 SSHAT, CDR2 FNYEAQ (reference sequence). The CDR3 sequence is 14 residues long. For the CDR3, the DNA is TGTGTGGGGGTAAACTACACCGGCGAGACTGAAGCTTTCTTT. Translating it yields CVGVNYTGETEAFF.

The table lists this clonotype with a few counts. V usage is TRBV6-2 or TRBV6-3 and J usage is TRBJ2-3; D uncertain. V lost 7 bases, J lost 4 bases, and 9 bases lay in between. The germline V gene encodes CDR1 MNHEY and CDR2 SVGEGT. The CDR3 totals 12 residues. The CDR3 reads CASTSTPDTQYF. The CDR3 coding sequence is TGTGCCAGCACCTCAACCCCAGATACGCAGTATTTT.

Ten or more counts support this clonotype. The V and J genes are TRBV18 and TRBJ1-1; 7 bases are shared with TRBD1. After removal of 7 bases from V and 1 base from J, the junction contained 6 bases not matched to a gene. Germline V CDR1 and CDR2: KGHSH, LQKENI. The CDR3 extends over 14 amino acids. CDR3 nucleotides: TGTGCCAGCTTCCCGGGACAGCAGAACACTGAAGCTTTCTTT. Its translation is CASFPGQQNTEAFF.

This clonotype was observed a handful of times. The chain carries TRBV5-1 and TRBJ2-4; 9 nucleotides match TRBD1. Per germline, CDR1 SGHRS and CDR2 YFSETQ. The CDR3 is made up of 13 amino acids. V shed 7 bases and J 8 bases; nucleotides not matched to a gene: 7. CDR3 loop: CASRDREYDIQYF. The CDR3 region has the DNA TGCGCCAGCCGGGACAGGGAATATGACATTCAGTACTTC. Variable domain in full (rest from reference TRBV5-1 and TRBJ2-4): KAGVTQTPRYLIKTRGQQVTLSCSPISGHRSVSWYQQTPGQGLQFLFEYFSETQRNKGNFPGRFSGRQFSNSRSEMNVSTLELGDSALYLCASRDREYDIQYFGAGTRLSVL.

This clonotype was counted between two and nine times. The genes are TRBV7-9 and TRBJ1-2; D perhaps matches TRBD1 (6 bases). This CDR3 is built from 13 residues. The ends were cut back, 1 base at V and 7 bases at J, with 10 bases in the middle. The V gene's germline CDR1 is SEHNR and CDR2 FQNEAQ (reference sequence). This CDR3 is CASSLDGGAGYTF. The CDR3 coding sequence is TGTGCCAGCAGCTTAGATGGGGGGGCTGGCTACACCTTC. Complete variable domain (other parts from reference TRBV7-9 and TRBJ1-2): DTGVSQNPRHKITKRGQNVTFRCDPISEHNRLYWYRQTLGQGPEFLTYFQNEAQLEKSRLLSDRFSAERPKGSFSTLEIQRTEQGDSAMYLCASSLDGGAGYTFGSGTRLTVV.

This clonotype came up a few times. This chain joins TRBV7-2 and TRBJ2-3; no definite D call. The CDR3 length is 14 residues. The V and J ends lost 4 bases and 4 bases respectively, with 12 bases between them. Germline values: CDR1 SGHTA, CDR2 FQGNSA. CDR3 region: CASSSRRVADTQYF. The CDR3, as DNA: TGTGCCAGCAGCTCCCGGCGCGTTGCAGATACGCAGTATTTT.

This chain uses TRBV12-3 or TRBV12-4 with TRBJ2-7; weak D call: TRBD2 (5 bases). The CDR3 sequence is 13 residues long. V lost 10 bases and J 0 bases, leaving 13 bases between the germline ends. CDR3 sequence reads: CATALRDSYEQYF. In DNA form, the CDR3 reads TGTGCCACCGCTCTCCGGGACTCCTACGAGCAGTACTTC.

This clonotype turned up a few times. The chain has TRBV6-6 and TRBJ2-1; D is unclear. The CDR3 sequence is 11 residues long. From germline, CDR1 is MNHNY and CDR2 SVGAGI (reference sequence). V lost 8 bases, J lost 9 bases, and 11 bases lay in between. CDR3 nucleotide sequence: TGTGCCAGCGGATTAAGCGTTGAGCAGTTCTTC. Protein product: CASGLSVEQFF.

This clonotype was found a few times. The CDR3 reads CASSFFGAQETQYF. The CDR3 DNA reads as TGTGCCAGCAGCTTCTTTGGCGCCCAAGAGACCCAGTACTTC. The chain links TRBV7-2 to TRBJ2-5; D is undetermined. The length of the CDR3 is 14 residues. Trimming cost V 3 bases and J 1 base, with 9 bases left between them. Germline lookup yields CDR1 SGHTA and CDR2 FQGNSA.

This clonotype has a count of ten or more. The chain has TRBV2 and TRBJ2-2, with 8 nucleotides matching TRBD2. CDR3 length equals 14 residues. After removal of 8 bases from V and 0 bases from J, the junction contained 2 bases not matched to a gene. Germline assignment: CDR1 SNHLY and CDR2 FYNNEI. As DNA, the CDR3 is TGTGCCAGCCGGGGGGGCTCGAACACCGGGGAGCTGTTTTTT. It yields the protein CASRGGSNTGELFF.

This clonotype was detected many times. The CDR3 loop reads CASSHRTYGYEQYF. DNA of the CDR3: TGCGCCAGCAGTCACCGGACCTACGGCTACGAGCAGTACTTC. The chain has TRBV23-1 and TRBJ2-7; D is ambiguous. TRBV23-1 is annotated as an ORF whose role is uncertain. The CDR3 has 14 amino acids. Deletions cut 3 bases from V and 3 bases from J, with 12 bases between.

J is TRBJ2-7 and V is TRBV7-2, with 8 bases lining up with TRBD1. Trimming took 8 bases from V and 5 from J; bases not matched to a gene: 11. The CDR3 runs 14 residues. The germline V gene encodes CDR1 SGHTA and CDR2 FQGNSA. The CDR3 DNA sequence: TGTGCCAGCGGTCAGGGGGCGCAGGGCGACGAGCAGTACTTC. It translates to CASGQGAQGDEQYF.

This clonotype has more than one count but fewer than ten. The genes are TRBV4-3 and TRBJ2-1; 8 nucleotides align to TRBD2. The germline V gene encodes CDR1 LGHNA and CDR2 YSLEER. This CDR3 has 17 residues. V dropped 0 bases and J dropped 6; count of bases not matched to a gene: 10. The CDR3, as DNA: TGCGCCAGCAGCCAAGATGAGGGAGCGGGGGTAGGCAATGAGCAGTTCTTC. This codes for CASSQDEGAGVGNEQFF.

This clonotype occurred a few times. The chain employs TRBV29-1 and TRBJ2-5; the D gene is possibly TRBD1 (6 bases). This CDR3 spans 14 amino acids. V was shortened by 4 bases and J by 5 bases, with 17 bases between the two germline ends. Germline-derived CDR1 and CDR2 are SQVTM and ANQGSEA. The CDR3 DNA is TGCAGCGTTGCCCCCCAGGGGCGACGGGAGACCCAGTACTTC. Protein sequence: CSVAPQGRRETQYF.

This clonotype was seen many times. V is TRBV7-6 and J is TRBJ1-1; D remains unclear. Deletions cut 2 bases from V and 6 bases from J, with 16 bases between. The CDR3 sequence is 15 residues long. Germline CDR1 SGHVS, CDR2 FNYEAQ. The CDR3: CASSLKSRTDSEAFF. The CDR3 DNA reads as TGTGCCAGCAGCTTAAAGTCACGTACCGACTCTGAAGCTTTCTTT.